This T cell receptor beta chain came from a study of regulatory T cells in long-lasting Graves disease. This clonotype was seen at least ten times. V gave up 1 base and J gave up 7 bases, with 13 bases separating them. CDR3 size: 14 residues. According to the study, TCR beta libraries were built with iRepertoire HTBI primers and CDR3-region Arm-PCR. From the multiplex PCR reads, TCRdb called clonotypes with MiXCR, one entry per CDR3 protein. The sample records approximately 470,000 distinct CDR3 sequences, 15% to 20% being singletons. The time point denotes: newly diagnosed GD, antithyroid drugs for less than 3 months. PBMC-extracted RNA yielded the TCR library. These data also formed part of another study, on T cells in Graves' hyperthyroidism and ophthalmopathy.

The chain combines TRBV12-3 or TRBV12-4 with TRBJ1-2; D call uncertain. The receptor's source is a man aged 35 to 55 with Graves disease. The material sequenced was peripheral blood mononuclear cells (PBMCs), taken at new diagnosis, from a patient treated with antithyroid drugs. The CDR3 loop is CASSLGLDTSGYTF. The CDR3 coding sequence is TGTGCCAGCAGTTTAGGGCTAGATACCAGTGGCTACACCTTC.